A selection of T cell receptor beta chains follows, all from one sample in a study of control samples from healthy donors and cancer patients. The data were produced by immunoSEQ multiplex PCR, yet TCRdb's version contains in-frame clones alone and is incomplete. This repertoire shows 75,000 to 90,000 clones, 75% to 90% found once; its top ten account for approximately 9.8%. The specimen was PBMCs. The receptors were gathered from a woman aged 45-59 years with colorectal cancer. Each CDR3 is given with its conserved first and last residue. D genes are given only for firm matches. Some rows mark clone size as missing; the rest say once, few, many or name a class of expanded clone.

v_call	cdr3_length	clone_size	d_call	j_call	cdr3_nt	cdr3_aa
TRBV9	16	once	TRBD2	TRBJ2-1	TGTGCCAGCAGCGTAACCCTAGCGGGGACGTACAATGAGCAGTTCTTC	CASSVTLAGTYNEQFF
TRBV6-2/TRBV6-3	15	.	.	TRBJ1-6	TGTGCCAGCAGTTTCCCTAGACGGGGTAATTCACCCCTCCACTTT	CASSFPRRGNSPLHF
TRBV7-9	15	.	TRBD1	TRBJ1-4	TGTGCCAGCAGCGAAACCGGGACAGGGTATGAAAAACTGTTTTTT	CASSETGTGYEKLFF
TRBV6-1	19	few	TRBD2	TRBJ2-3	TGTGCCAGCAGTGTCAGGACTAGCGGGGGGACCCTCCTGGTGGATACGCAGTATTTT	CASSVRTSGGTLLVDTQYF
TRBV12-5	14	.	TRBD1	TRBJ1-5	TGTGCTAGTGGACCACAGGGGTGGGTTCAGCCCCAGCATTTT	CASGPQGWVQPQHF
TRBV2	13	once	.	TRBJ2-1	TGTGCCAGCAGCGAACGGCCGGGGAATGAGCAGTTCTTC	CASSERPGNEQFF
TRBV2	15	.	.	TRBJ1-1	TGTGCCAGCAGATTCGCCGGGTTTTCGAACACTGAAGCTTTCTTT	CASRFAGFSNTEAFF
TRBV21-1	18	.	.	TRBJ1-3	TGTGCCAGCACCAATAGCATCGGGACAGGGGTAACTGGAAACACCATATATTTT	CASTNSIGTGVTGNTIYF
TRBV5-1	17	.	.	TRBJ2-2	TGCGCCAGCAGCTCCTACACGAGACAGGCGCTCACCGGGGAGCTGTTTTTT	CASSSYTRQALTGELFF
TRBV18	15	.	.	TRBJ1-5	TGTGCCAGCTCACAAGGGGTCCTTAGCAATCAGCCCCAGCATTTT	CASSQGVLSNQPQHF
TRBV12-3/TRBV12-4	13	.	TRBD1	TRBJ1-1	TGTGCCAGCACCGGACAGGGGAACACTGAAGCTTTCTTT	CASTGQGNTEAFF
TRBV10-2	15	.	.	TRBJ2-1	TGCGCCAGCAGTAACGGGCAGAGCTCCTACAATGAGCAGTTCTTC	CASSNGQSSYNEQFF
TRBV27	15	.	.	TRBJ1-1	TGTGCCAGCAGTTTATTGGGCAGGGGTGGCACTGAAGCTTTCTTT	CASSLLGRGGTEAFF
TRBV6-5	15	.	.	TRBJ2-1	TGTGCCAGCAGTTGGGTGGGGGGGGCCGCCAATGAGCAGTTCTTC	CASSWVGGAANEQFF
TRBV15	15	once	.	TRBJ2-5	TGTGCCACCAGCAGGGACCCGGCTCCCCAAGAGACCCAGTACTTC	CATSRDPAPQETQYF
TRBV2	14	.	.	TRBJ2-5	TGTGCCAGCAGTGGGGGGGCGGAAGGTGGGACCCAGTACTTC	CASSGGAEGGTQYF
TRBV5-1	14	.	.	TRBJ2-2	TGCGCCAGCAGCTCCGGGGCCTTTACCGGGGAGCTGTTTTTT	CASSSGAFTGELFF
TRBV18	13	.	.	TRBJ1-1	TGTGCCAGCCAGGGACTTGAGAACACTGAAGCTTTCTTT	CASQGLENTEAFF
TRBV5-1	14	.	.	TRBJ2-4	TGCGCCAGCAGCTTAGGGGAAGCCAAAAACATTCAGTACTTC	CASSLGEAKNIQYF
TRBV19	15	.	.	TRBJ2-3	TGTGCCAGTAAATCCCATCATAGAGCCACAGATACGCAGTATTTT	CASKSHHRATDTQYF
TRBV6-2/TRBV6-3	14	.	.	TRBJ1-2	TGTGCCAGCAGTTACCTTCCCGACGAGTATGGCTACACCTTC	CASSYLPDEYGYTF
TRBV29-1	11	.	.	TRBJ1-2	TGCAGCGTTTTCGCTCGCTATGGCTACACCTTC	CSVFARYGYTF
TRBV10-3	15	.	.	TRBJ1-1	TGTGCCATCAGTGAGGGGAGAGGGGTGAACACTGAAGCTTTCTTT	CAISEGRGVNTEAFF
TRBV5-1	15	.	TRBD2	TRBJ2-2	TGCGCCAGCAGCTGGGGGGACTATAACACCGGGGAGCTGTTTTTT	CASSWGDYNTGELFF
TRBV3-1/TRBV3-2	14	.	.	TRBJ2-5	TGTGCCAGCAGCGTGGGTCTAGCTCAAGAGACCCAGTACTTC	CASSVGLAQETQYF
TRBV5-5	15	.	.	TRBJ1-2	TGTGCCAGCAGCTTGGCCGGAGGGCCAGGACAGGGCTACACCTTC	CASSLAGGPGQGYTF
TRBV9	15	.	.	TRBJ1-1	TGTGCCAGCAGCGTAGAAGGGTGGCAGACAGAAAGGGCTTTCTTT	CASSVEGWQTERAFF
TRBV5-8	15	.	TRBD1	TRBJ1-2	TGTGCCAGCAGCGGAAGCTCAGGGGGCGGCTATGGCTACACCTTC	CASSGSSGGGYGYTF
TRBV4-1	17	.	.	TRBJ2-3	TGCGCCAGCAGCCAAGAAAATTGGGGGGGCCCCAAAGATACGCAGTATTTT	CASSQENWGGPKDTQYF
TRBV4-1	17	once	TRBD2	TRBJ2-1	TGCGCCAGCAGCCATGGAAGGATCGCTAGCGGCTACAATGAGCAGTTCTTC	CASSHGRIASGYNEQFF
TRBV14	12	.	.	TRBJ1-6	TGTGCCAGCAGCCACGACGCCTCACCCCTCCACTTT	CASSHDASPLHF
TRBV5-1	15	.	TRBD1	TRBJ1-4	TGCGCCAGCAGCTTGGGGACAGGGATGAGAGAAAAACTGTTTTTT	CASSLGTGMREKLFF
TRBV9	14	.	.	TRBJ2-3	TGTGCCAGCAGCGTAGAAGGGTTCACAGATACGCAGTATTTT	CASSVEGFTDTQYF
TRBV19	14	.	TRBD1	TRBJ2-5	TGTGCCAGTAGTAGATGGGACAGGGAAGAGACCCAGTACTTC	CASSRWDREETQYF
TRBV6-5	14	few	.	TRBJ1-5	TGTGCCAGCAGCGGGTACTGGGGGGAGGAGCCCCAGCATTTT	CASSGYWGEEPQHF
TRBV5-8	16	.	.	TRBJ1-4	TGTGCCAGCAGCTTCGGCAGCGGGGCAACTAATGAAAAACTGTTTTTT	CASSFGSGATNEKLFF
TRBV5-4	17	.	.	TRBJ2-5	TGTGCCAGCAGCTTGTGGGGCCCGGGGGTTCACCAAGAGACCCAGTACTTC	CASSLWGPGVHQETQYF
TRBV13	14	.	TRBD1	TRBJ2-1	TGTGCCAGCAGCTCATATTCCCAACAGGGGCTACAGTTCTTC	CASSSYSQQGLQFF
TRBV29-1	13	.	.	TRBJ1-1	TGCAGCGTTGCCGGGGCCCAGGGCACTGAAGCTTTCTTT	CSVAGAQGTEAFF
TRBV6-2/TRBV6-3	15	.	TRBD1	TRBJ2-3	TGTGCCAGCAGTTACGGGACAGGTGACAGAGATACGCAGTATTTT	CASSYGTGDRDTQYF
TRBV2	11	.	.	TRBJ2-1	TGTGCCAGCAGTTACGCATATGAGCAGTTCTTC	CASSYAYEQFF
TRBV10-1	15	.	TRBD1	TRBJ1-2	TGCGCCAGCAGTGACCCCGGACAGGGGGCAGGTGGCTACACCTTC	CASSDPGQGAGGYTF
TRBV5-1	14	.	.	TRBJ1-2	TGCGCCAGCAGCCCCGAAACACCCGGGGGTGGCTACACCTTC	CASSPETPGGGYTF
TRBV7-3	13	.	.	TRBJ2-3	TGTGCCAGCAGCACGCGGGACTCAGATACGCAGTATTTT	CASSTRDSDTQYF
TRBV12-3/TRBV12-4	13	.	.	TRBJ2-5	TGTGCCAGCAGCAACACCCTCCAAGAGACCCAGTACTTC	CASSNTLQETQYF
TRBV6-2/TRBV6-3	15	.	TRBD2	TRBJ2-5	TGTGCCAGCAGTCGCCGAGCGGGGGGAGAAGAGACCCAGTACTTC	CASSRRAGGEETQYF
TRBV3-1/TRBV3-2	14	.	.	TRBJ1-4	TGTGCCAGCAGCCAGAGGCTGCGGGGTGAAAAACTGTTTTTT	CASSQRLRGEKLFF
TRBV9	16	.	TRBD1	TRBJ2-2	TGTGCCAGCAGCGCCTACAGGGGGTTTAACACCGGGGAGCTGTTTTTT	CASSAYRGFNTGELFF
TRBV6-2/TRBV6-3	13	.	.	TRBJ1-5	TGTGCCAGCAGTTTTAAGGGCAATCAGCCCCAGCATTTT	CASSFKGNQPQHF
TRBV5-1	11	once	.	TRBJ2-5	TGCGCCAGCACTAGCCAAGAGACCCAGTACTTC	CASTSQETQYF